This T cell receptor (beta chain) was captured in a study of cytomegalovirus exposure and HLA in healthy donors. Findings of the study overall: Presence/absence analyses supposed approximately even sequencing depth among donors. One variant, a missense change in DCLRE1C, was linked in a later analysis to TCR beta V- and J-gene trimming. A further, later analysis showed that HLA-associated TCR beta chains (compared with equally common others) were more clonally expanded.

The CDR3 sequence is 14 residues long. Deletions cut 3 bases from V and 7 bases from J, with 12 bases between. Germline V gene data show CDR1 as SNHLY and CDR2 as FYNNEI. Points on this clone: Its antigen is not identified.

The PCR ran on 60 Vbeta and 13 Jbeta primers. Produced via immunoSEQ multiplex PCR; TCRdb's table is partial and in-frame only. The sample records 110,000 to 150,000 clones, 70% being singletons. V gene TRBV2 combines with J gene TRBJ1-4, with D tentatively TRBD1 (6 bases). The clonotype was recovered from a woman aged 60-75 years in good health and CMV-seropositive. The specimen sequenced was PBMCs. The DNA for the CDR3 is TGTGCCAGCAGTGAGGCGGGGGCGATTGAAAAACTGTTTTTT. Translating gives CASSEAGAIEKLFF.